This T cell receptor beta chain was sequenced in a study of CD8+ T cells in alopecia areata. Study-level background: Twice daily, treated patients received 5 to 10 mg of oral tofacitinib.

As for treatment: oral pan-JAK inhibitor, 5-10 mg twice daily. Collection of lesional scalp punch biopsies and peripheral blood was performed in alopecia areata patients. Following extraction, RNA underwent reverse transcription to cDNA, which served as the sequencing template. This table comes from immunoSEQ multiplex PCR, and its TCRdb copy is limited to in-frame clones, with some not included. Here the sample spans roughly 200,000 clones, approximately 55% being singletons. The CDR3 is 15 residues long. The source material was CD8+ T cells sorted from blood, sampled at week 24, from a patient treated with tofacitinib. The V and J genes are TRBV21-1 and TRBJ1-2. TRBV21-1 is a pseudogene. This TCR derives from a human donor with alopecia areata. The CDR3 DNA follows: TGTGCCAGCAGCAAACACCGGGACTGCAACTATGGCTACACCTTC. It translates to CASSKHRDCNYGYTF.